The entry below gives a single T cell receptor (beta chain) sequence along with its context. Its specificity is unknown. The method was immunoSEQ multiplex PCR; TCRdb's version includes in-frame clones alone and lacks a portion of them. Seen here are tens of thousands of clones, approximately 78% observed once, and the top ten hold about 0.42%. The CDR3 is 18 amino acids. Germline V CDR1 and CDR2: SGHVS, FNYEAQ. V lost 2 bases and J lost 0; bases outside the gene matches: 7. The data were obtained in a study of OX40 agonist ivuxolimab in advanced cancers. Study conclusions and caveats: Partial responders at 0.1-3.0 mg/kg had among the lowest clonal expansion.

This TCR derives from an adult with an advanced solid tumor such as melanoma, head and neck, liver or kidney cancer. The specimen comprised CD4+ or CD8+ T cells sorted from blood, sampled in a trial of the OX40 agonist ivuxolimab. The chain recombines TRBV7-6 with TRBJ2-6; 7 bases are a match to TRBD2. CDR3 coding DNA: TGTGCCAGCAGCTTAATGTCGGGCGGGAGCTCTGGGGCCAACGTCCTGACTTTC. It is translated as CASSLMSGGSSGANVLTF.